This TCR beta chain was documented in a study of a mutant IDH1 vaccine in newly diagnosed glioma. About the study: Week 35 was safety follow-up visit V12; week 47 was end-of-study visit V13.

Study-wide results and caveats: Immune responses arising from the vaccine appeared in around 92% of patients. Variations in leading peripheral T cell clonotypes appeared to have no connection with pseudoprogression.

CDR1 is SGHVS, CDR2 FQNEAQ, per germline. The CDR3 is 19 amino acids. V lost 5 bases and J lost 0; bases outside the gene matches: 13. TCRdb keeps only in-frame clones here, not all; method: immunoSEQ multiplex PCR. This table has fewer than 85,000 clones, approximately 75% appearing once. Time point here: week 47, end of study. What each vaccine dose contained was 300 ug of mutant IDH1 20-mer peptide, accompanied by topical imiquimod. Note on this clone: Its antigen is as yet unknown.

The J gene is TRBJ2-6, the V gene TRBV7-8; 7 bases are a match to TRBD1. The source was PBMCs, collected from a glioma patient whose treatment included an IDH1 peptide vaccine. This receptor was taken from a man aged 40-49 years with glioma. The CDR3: CASSRLPGTAYSGANVLTF. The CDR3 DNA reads TGTGCCAGCAGCCGACTCCCCGGGACAGCCTACTCTGGGGCCAACGTCCTGACTTTC.